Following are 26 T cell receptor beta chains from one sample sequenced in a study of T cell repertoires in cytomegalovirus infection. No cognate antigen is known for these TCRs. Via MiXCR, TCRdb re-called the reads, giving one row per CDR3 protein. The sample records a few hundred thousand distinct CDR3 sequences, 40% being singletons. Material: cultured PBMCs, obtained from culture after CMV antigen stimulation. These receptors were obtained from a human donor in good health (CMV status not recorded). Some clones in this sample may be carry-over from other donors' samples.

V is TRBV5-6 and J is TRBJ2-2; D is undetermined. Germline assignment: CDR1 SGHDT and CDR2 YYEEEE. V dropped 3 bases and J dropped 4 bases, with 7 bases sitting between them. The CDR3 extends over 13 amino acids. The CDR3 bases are TGTGCCAGCAGCTACTACAGCACCGGGGAGCTGTTTTTT. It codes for CASSYYSTGELFF.

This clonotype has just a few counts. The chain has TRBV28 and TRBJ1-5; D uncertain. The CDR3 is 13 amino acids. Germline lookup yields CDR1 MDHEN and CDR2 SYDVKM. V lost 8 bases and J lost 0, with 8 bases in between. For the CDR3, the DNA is TGTGCCAGCGGAGGTCATAGCAATCAGCCCCAGCATTTT. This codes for CASGGHSNQPQHF.

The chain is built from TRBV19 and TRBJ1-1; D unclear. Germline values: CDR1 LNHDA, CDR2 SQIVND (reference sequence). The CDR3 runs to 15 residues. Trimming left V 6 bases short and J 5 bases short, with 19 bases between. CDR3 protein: CASSRRGYKDTEAFF. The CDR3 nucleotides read TGTGCCAGTAGCAGACGCGGGTACAAGGATACTGAAGCTTTCTTT.

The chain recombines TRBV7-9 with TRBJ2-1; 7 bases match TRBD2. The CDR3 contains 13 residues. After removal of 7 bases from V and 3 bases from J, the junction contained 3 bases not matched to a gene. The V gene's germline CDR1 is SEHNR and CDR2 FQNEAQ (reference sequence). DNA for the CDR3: TGTGCCAGCACGGGGGGAGTCTACAATGAGCAGTTCTTC. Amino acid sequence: CASTGGVYNEQFF.

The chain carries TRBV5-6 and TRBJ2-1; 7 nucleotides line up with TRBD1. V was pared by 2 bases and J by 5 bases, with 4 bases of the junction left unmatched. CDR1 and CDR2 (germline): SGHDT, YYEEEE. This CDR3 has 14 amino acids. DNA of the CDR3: TGTGCCAGCAGCTTTCGGGACAGCCACAATGAGCAGTTCTTC. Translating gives CASSFRDSHNEQFF.

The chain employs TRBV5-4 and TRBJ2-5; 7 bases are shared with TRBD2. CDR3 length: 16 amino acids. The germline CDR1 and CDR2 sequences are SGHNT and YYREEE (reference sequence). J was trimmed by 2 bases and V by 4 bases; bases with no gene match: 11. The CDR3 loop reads CASSPRIAGLQETQYF. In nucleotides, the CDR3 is TGTGCCAGCAGCCCACGCATAGCGGGCCTTCAAGAGACCCAGTACTTC.

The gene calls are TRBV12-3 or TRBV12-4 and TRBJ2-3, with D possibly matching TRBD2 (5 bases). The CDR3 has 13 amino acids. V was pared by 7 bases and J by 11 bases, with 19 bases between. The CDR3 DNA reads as TGTGCCAGCACCCGGGGAGTTTATGTGGGGCAGTATTTT. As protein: CASTRGVYVGQYF.

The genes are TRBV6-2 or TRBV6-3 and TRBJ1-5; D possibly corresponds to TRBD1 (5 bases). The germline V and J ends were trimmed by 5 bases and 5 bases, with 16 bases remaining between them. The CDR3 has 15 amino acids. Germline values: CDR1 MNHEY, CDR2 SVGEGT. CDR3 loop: CASSNPPWGDQPQHF. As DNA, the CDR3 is TGTGCCAGCAGTAATCCTCCTTGGGGGGATCAGCCCCAGCATTTT.

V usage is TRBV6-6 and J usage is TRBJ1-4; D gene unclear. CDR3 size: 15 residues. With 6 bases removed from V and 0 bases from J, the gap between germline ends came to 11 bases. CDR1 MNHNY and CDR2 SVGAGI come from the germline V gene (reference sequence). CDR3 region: CASRGQFATNEKLFF. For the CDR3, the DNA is TGTGCCAGCAGGGGCCAGTTTGCAACTAATGAAAAACTGTTTTTT.

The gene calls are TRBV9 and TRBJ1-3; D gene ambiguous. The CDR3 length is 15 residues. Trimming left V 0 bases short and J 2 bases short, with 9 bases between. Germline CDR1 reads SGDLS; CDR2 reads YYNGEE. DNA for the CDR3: TGTGCCAGCAGCGTAGGTGGCAGACCTGGAAACACCATATATTTT. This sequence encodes CASSVGGRPGNTIYF.

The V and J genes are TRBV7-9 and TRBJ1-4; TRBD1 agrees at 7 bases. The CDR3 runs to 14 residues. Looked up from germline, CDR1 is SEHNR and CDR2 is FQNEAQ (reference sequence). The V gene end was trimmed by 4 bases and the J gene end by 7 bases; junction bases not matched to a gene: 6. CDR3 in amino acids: CASSSGDRGEKLFF. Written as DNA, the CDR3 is TGTGCCAGCAGCTCCGGGGACAGAGGTGAAAAACTGTTTTTT.

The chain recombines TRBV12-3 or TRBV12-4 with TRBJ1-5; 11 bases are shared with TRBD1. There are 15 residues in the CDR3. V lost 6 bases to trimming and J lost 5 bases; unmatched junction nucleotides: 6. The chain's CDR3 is CASRARGQGDQPQHF. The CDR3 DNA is TGTGCCAGCAGGGCCCGGGGACAGGGGGATCAGCCCCAGCATTTT.

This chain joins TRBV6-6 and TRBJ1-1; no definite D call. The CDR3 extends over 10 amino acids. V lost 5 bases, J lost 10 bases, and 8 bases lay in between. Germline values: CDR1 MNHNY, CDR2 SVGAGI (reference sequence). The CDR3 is CASSPGGAFF. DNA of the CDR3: TGTGCCAGCAGTCCGGGAGGAGCTTTCTTT.

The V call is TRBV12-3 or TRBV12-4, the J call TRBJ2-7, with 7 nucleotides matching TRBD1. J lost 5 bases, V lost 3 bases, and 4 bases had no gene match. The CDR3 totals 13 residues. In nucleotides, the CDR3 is TGTGCCAGCAGTTTTGACAGGGTCCACGAGCAGTACTTC. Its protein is CASSFDRVHEQYF.

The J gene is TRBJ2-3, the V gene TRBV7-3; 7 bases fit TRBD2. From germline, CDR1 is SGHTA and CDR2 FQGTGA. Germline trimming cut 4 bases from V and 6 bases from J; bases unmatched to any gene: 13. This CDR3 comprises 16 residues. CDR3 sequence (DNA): TGTGCCAGCAGCTACTGGAAGCATCCCGGGGGGGATACGCAGTATTTT. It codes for CASSYWKHPGGDTQYF.

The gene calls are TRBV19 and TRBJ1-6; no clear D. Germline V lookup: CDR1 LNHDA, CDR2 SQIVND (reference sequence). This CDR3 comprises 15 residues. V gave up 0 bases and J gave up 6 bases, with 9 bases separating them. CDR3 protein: CASSIENRPNSPLHF. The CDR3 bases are TGTGCCAGTAGTATAGAGAACAGACCTAATTCACCCCTCCACTTT.

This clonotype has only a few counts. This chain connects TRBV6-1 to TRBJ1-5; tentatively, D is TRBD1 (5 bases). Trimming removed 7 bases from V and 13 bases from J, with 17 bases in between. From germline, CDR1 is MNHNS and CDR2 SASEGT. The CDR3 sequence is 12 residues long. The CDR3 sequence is CASTLTGGPQHF. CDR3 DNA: TGTGCCAGCACCCTTACAGGAGGGCCTCAGCATTTT.

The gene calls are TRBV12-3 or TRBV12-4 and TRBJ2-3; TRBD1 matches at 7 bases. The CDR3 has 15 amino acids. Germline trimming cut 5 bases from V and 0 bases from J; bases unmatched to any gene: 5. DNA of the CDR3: TGTGCCAGCAGTCGTCCGGGACAGAGCACAGATACGCAGTATTTT. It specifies CASSRPGQSTDTQYF.

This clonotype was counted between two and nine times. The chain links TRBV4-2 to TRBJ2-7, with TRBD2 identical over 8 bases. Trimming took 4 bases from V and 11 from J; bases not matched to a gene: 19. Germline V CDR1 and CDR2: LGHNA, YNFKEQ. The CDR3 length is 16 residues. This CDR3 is CASSREGVLADDDKYF. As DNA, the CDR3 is TGTGCCAGCAGCCGGGAGGGGGTACTAGCGGACGATGATAAGTACTTC.

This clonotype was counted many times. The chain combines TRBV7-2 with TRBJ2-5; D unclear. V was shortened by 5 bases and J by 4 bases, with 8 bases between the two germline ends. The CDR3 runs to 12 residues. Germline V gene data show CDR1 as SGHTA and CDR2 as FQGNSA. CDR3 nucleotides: TGTGCCAGCAGCCAGACGCCAGAGACCCAGTACTTC. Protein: CASSQTPETQYF.

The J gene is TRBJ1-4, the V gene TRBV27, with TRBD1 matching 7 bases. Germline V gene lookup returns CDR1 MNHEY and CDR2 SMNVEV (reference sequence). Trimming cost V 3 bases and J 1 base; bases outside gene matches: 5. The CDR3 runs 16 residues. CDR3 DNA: TGTGCCAGCAGTTTTGCACAGGGGATAACTAATGAAAAACTGTTTTTT. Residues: CASSFAQGITNEKLFF.

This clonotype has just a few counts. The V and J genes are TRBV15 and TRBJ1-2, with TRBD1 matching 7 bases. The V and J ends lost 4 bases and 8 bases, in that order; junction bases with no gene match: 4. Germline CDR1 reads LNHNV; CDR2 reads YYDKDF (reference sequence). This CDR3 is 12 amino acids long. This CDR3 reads CATSIYRGGYTF. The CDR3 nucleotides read TGTGCCACCAGCATTTACAGGGGCGGCTACACCTTC.

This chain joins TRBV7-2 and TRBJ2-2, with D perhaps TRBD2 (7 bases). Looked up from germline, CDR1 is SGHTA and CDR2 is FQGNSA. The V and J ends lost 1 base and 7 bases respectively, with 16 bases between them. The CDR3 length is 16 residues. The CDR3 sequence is CASSLDGGGANGELFF. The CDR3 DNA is TGTGCCAGCAGCTTAGATGGCGGGGGCGCCAACGGGGAGCTGTTTTTT.

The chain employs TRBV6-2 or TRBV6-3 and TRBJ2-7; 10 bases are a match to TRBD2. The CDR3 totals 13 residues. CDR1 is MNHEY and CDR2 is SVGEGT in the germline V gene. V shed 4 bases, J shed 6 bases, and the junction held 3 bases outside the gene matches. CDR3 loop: CASSSRTSGEQYF. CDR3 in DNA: TGTGCCAGCAGTTCAAGGACTAGCGGCGAGCAGTACTTC.

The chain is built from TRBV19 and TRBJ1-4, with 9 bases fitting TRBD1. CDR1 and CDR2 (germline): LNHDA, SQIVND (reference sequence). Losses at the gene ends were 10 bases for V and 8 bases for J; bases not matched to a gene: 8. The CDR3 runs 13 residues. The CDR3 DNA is TGTGCCACCAGAACAGGGGGCAACGAAAAACTGTTTTTT. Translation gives CATRTGGNEKLFF.

The CDR3 loop reads CASRQRGGQETQYF. Here the CDR3 DNA reads TGTGCCAGCAGGCAGCGGGGGGGGCAAGAGACCCAGTACTTC. The chain recombines TRBV6-8 with TRBJ2-5, with TRBD2 identical over 10 bases. V lost 6 bases and J lost 2; bases outside the gene matches: 3. The length of the CDR3 is 14 residues. CDR1 MNHGY and CDR2 SAAAGT come from the germline V gene.